The 20 T cell receptor beta chains below come from one sample, sequenced in a study of blood T cell repertoires in COVID-19. The method was immunoSEQ multiplex PCR; TCRdb's version includes in-frame clones alone and lacks a portion of them. The sample yields over 150,000 clones, roughly four fifths seen once. The sequenced sample was PBMCs or T cells enriched from blood (not recorded which). The receptor set was obtained from a man in his forties who had recovered from COVID-19.

The rearrangement joins TRBV6-5 to TRBJ2-7, with 10 bases that match TRBD2. CDR1 and CDR2 from the germline V gene are MNHEY and SVGAGI. The junction had 2 bases not matched to a gene; V was cut back by 3 bases and J by 0 bases. The CDR3 is 15 residues long. CDR3 sequence reads: CASSYSGGPSYEQYF. CDR3 DNA sequence: TGTGCCAGCAGTTATAGCGGGGGGCCCTCCTACGAGCAGTACTTC.

V and J are TRBV5-5 and TRBJ1-2; 8 positions match TRBD1. V lost 0 bases, J lost 8 bases, and 6 bases stayed unmatched. The germline gives CDR1 SGHKS, CDR2 YYEKEE (reference sequence). The CDR3 sequence is 14 residues long. The CDR3: CASSLAQGAGGYTF. In DNA, the CDR3 is TGTGCCAGCAGCTTGGCGCAGGGGGCGGGAGGCTACACCTTC.

This clone was detected a few times. This rearrangement joins TRBV19 to TRBJ1-5; 7 nucleotides agree with TRBD1. In germline, CDR1 is LNHDA, CDR2 SQIVND (reference sequence). This CDR3 has 15 amino acids. With V trimmed by 6 bases and J by 3 bases, 8 bases remained unmatched. CDR3 region: CASRSRTGYNQPQHF. The CDR3 region has the DNA TGTGCCAGTAGGTCCCGGACAGGATACAATCAGCCCCAGCATTTT.

The chain employs TRBV30 and TRBJ1-2; D gene uncertain. CDR1 is GTSNPN and CDR2 is SVGIG in the germline V gene (reference sequence). CDR3 size: 15 residues. V was trimmed by 1 base and J by 7 bases, leaving 19 bases between them. The CDR3 region is CAWSEILGEERGYTF. The CDR3, as DNA: TGTGCCTGGAGTGAGATACTGGGAGAGGAACGTGGCTACACCTTC. The full variable domain, in which reference TRBV30 and TRBJ1-2 provide the parts outside the CDR3, is SQTIHQWPATLVQPVGSPLSLECTVEGTSNPNLYWYRQAAGRGLQLLFYSVGIGQISSEVPQNLSASRPQDRQFILSSKKLLLSDSGFYLCAWSEILGEERGYTFGSGTRLTVV.

The rearrangement joins TRBV28 to TRBJ2-2, with unresolved D. CDR1 and CDR2 from the germline V gene are MDHEN and SYDVKM. The germline V and J ends were trimmed by 3 bases and 4 bases, with 9 bases remaining between them. The CDR3 runs to 14 residues. Here the CDR3 DNA reads TGTGCCAGCAGTTTGGGTACGGGCACCGGGGAGCTGTTTTTT. Its translation: CASSLGTGTGELFF. Filled out from reference TRBV28 and TRBJ2-2, the complete variable domain reads DVKVTQSSRYLVKRTGEKVFLECVQDMDHENMFWYRQDPGLGLRLIYFSYDVKMKEKGDIPEGYSVSREKKERFSLILESASTNQTSMYLCASSLGTGTGELFFGEGSRLTVL.

The chain joins TRBV10-1 to TRBJ1-1; D uncertain. This CDR3 is built from 14 residues. Deletions cut 0 bases from V and 8 bases from J, with 13 bases between. Per the germline V gene, CDR1 is WNHNN and CDR2 is SYGVQD (reference sequence). CDR3 loop: CASSESFGKREAFF. The CDR3 bases are TGCGCCAGCAGTGAGTCGTTCGGAAAGAGGGAAGCTTTCTTT.

The rearrangement uses TRBV5-6 and TRBJ2-1, with 9 bases fitting TRBD2. V lost 6 bases and J lost 5; bases outside the gene matches: 18. In germline, CDR1 is SGHDT, CDR2 YYEEEE. This CDR3 has 18 residues. The chain's CDR3 is CASTKEAGGYLADNEQFF. For the CDR3, the DNA is TGTGCCAGCACCAAAGAAGCGGGGGGCTACCTGGCCGACAATGAGCAGTTCTTC.

This chain links TRBV29-1 with TRBJ1-1, with D maybe TRBD1 (6 bases). V lost 6 bases, J lost 4 bases, and 15 bases lay in between. CDR3 length: 13 amino acids. Germline V lookup: CDR1 SQVTM, CDR2 ANQGSEA. The CDR3 DNA sequence: TGCAGCGTACTTAACAGGGTTGGCACTGAAGCTTTCTTT. Residues: CSVLNRVGTEAFF. Variable domain in full (rest from reference TRBV29-1 and TRBJ1-1): SAVISQKPSRDICQRGTSLTIQCQVDSQVTMMFWYRQQPGQSLTLIATANQGSEATYESGFVIDKFPISRPNLTFSTLTVSNMSPEDSSIYLCSVLNRVGTEAFFGQGTRLTVV.

This clone was seen only once. The chain uses TRBV4-2 and TRBJ2-3, with 10 nucleotides matching TRBD1. The CDR3 runs 15 residues. V lost 0 bases, J lost 3 bases, and 0 bases stayed unmatched. Germline CDR1 and CDR2: LGHNA and YNFKEQ. CDR3 sequence: CASSQEGQGTDTQYF. The CDR3 DNA reads as TGTGCCAGCAGCCAAGAGGGACAGGGGACAGATACGCAGTATTTT.

V is TRBV28 and J is TRBJ1-2; D remains unclear. This CDR3 spans 13 amino acids. Trimming removed 5 bases at V and 4 bases at J, with 11 bases between. The germline gives CDR1 MDHEN, CDR2 SYDVKM. DNA for the CDR3: TGTGCCAGCAGTCCGACTGACGGCTATGGCTACACCTTC. Translation: CASSPTDGYGYTF.

V gene TRBV7-8 combines with J gene TRBJ2-7; possible D gene TRBD2, 6 bases. CDR3 length: 13 residues. Germline V gene sequence: CDR1 SGHVS, CDR2 FQNEAQ. V shed 4 bases and J shed 6 bases, with 13 bases lying between them. DNA for the CDR3: TGTGCCAGCAGCTCCGGGGGATCGCGCGAGCAGTACTTC. Translated: CASSSGGSREQYF.

V is TRBV7-9 and J is TRBJ1-1; 7 bases align to TRBD1. Trimming removed 2 bases from V and 11 bases from J; junction bases left unmatched: 11. Germline-derived CDR1 and CDR2 are SEHNR and FQNEAQ (reference sequence). The CDR3 spans 14 residues. This chain's CDR3 is CASSLIQGKGRAFF. In nucleotides, the CDR3 is TGTGCCAGCAGCTTAATACAGGGGAAAGGTCGGGCTTTCTTT.

V is TRBV19 and J is TRBJ1-2; 10 nucleotides align to TRBD1. CDR3 length equals 15 residues. Per germline, CDR1 LNHDA and CDR2 SQIVND (reference sequence). V was clipped by 6 bases and J by 2 bases; unmatched bases: 6. The CDR3: CASSRDRGQNYGYTF. As DNA, the CDR3 is TGTGCCAGTAGCCGAGACAGGGGGCAAAACTATGGCTACACCTTC.

The V and J genes are TRBV29-1 and TRBJ1-1; weak D call: TRBD1 (6 bases). V gave up 7 bases and J gave up 1 base, with 16 bases separating them. The CDR3 consists of 14 residues. Germline V gene lookup returns CDR1 SQVTM and CDR2 ANQGSEA. This CDR3 reads CSGGHRLGNTEAFF. CDR3 nucleotide sequence: TGCAGCGGGGGGCATCGCCTCGGGAACACTGAAGCTTTCTTT.

In this sample, this clone turned up a few times. The chain employs TRBV6-2 or TRBV6-3 and TRBJ1-1, with D perhaps TRBD1 (6 bases). The CDR3 sequence is 13 residues long. The ends were cut back, 5 bases at V and 9 bases at J, with 16 bases in the middle. In germline, CDR1 is MNHEY, CDR2 SVGEGT. The CDR3 region has the DNA TGTGCCAGCAGTCGGCGGGGGCCCGAAAAAGCTTTCTTT. Protein: CASSRRGPEKAFF.

The chain recombines TRBV5-1 with TRBJ2-5; 8 nucleotides line up with TRBD1. The junction had 5 bases not matched to a gene; V was cut back by 0 bases and J by 4 bases. From germline, CDR1 is SGHRS and CDR2 YFSETQ. This CDR3 region has 15 residues. DNA of the CDR3: TGCGCCAGCAGCTTGGGGGGGACAGGTGGAGAGACCCAGTACTTC. Its protein is CASSLGGTGGETQYF.

The chain has TRBV6-1 and TRBJ1-2; D remains unclear. The CDR3 length is 15 residues. From germline, CDR1 is MNHNS and CDR2 SASEGT. V was shortened by 1 base and J by 0 bases, with 9 bases between the two germline ends. The CDR3 DNA reads as TGTGCCAGCAGTGAAGAAAACAGCCCTAACTATGGCTACACCTTC. Encoded protein: CASSEENSPNYGYTF.

The J gene is TRBJ1-1, the V gene TRBV27, with 8 bases identical to TRBD1. V lost 4 bases and J lost 5; bases outside the gene matches: 9. CDR1 is MNHEY, CDR2 SMNVEV, per germline (reference sequence). The CDR3 is 15 amino acids. The CDR3 here is CASSSRNRGKTEAFF. CDR3 in DNA: TGTGCCAGCAGTTCCCGGAACAGGGGGAAGACTGAAGCTTTCTTT.

The sample holds a few counts of this clone. The chain joins TRBV7-2 to TRBJ2-7, with D maybe TRBD2 (6 bases). Germline V gene data show CDR1 as SGHTA and CDR2 as FQGNSA. Between the trimmed V and J ends, which lost 5 bases and 3 bases, there was a span of 23 bases. The CDR3 is made up of 17 amino acids. CDR3 region: CASSPLAGTTSNYEQYF. In DNA form, the CDR3 reads TGTGCCAGCAGCCCCCTCGCGGGGACGACAAGTAACTACGAGCAGTACTTC.

Comment on this clone: Other DNA sequences in the same sample also yield this CDR3. The chain has TRBV19 and TRBJ1-1; the D is unclear. Germline V lookup: CDR1 LNHDA, CDR2 SQIVND (reference sequence). The CDR3 length is 13 residues. The V gene lost 5 bases and the J gene lost 1 base, with 8 bases spanning the gap. In nucleotides, the CDR3 is TGTGCCAGTAGTGGCCGGGGGAACACTGAAGCTTTCTTT. Protein product: CASSGRGNTEAFF.